By share, the clone carrying this T cell receptor beta chain counts as medium-sized. Its antigen is still unknown. This specimen belongs to a study of long-term antiretroviral therapy in people with HIV. The study, taken as a whole, reports: ART adherence was not documented, and neither viral resistance nor therapy changes had any data. In samples taken after ART, diversity increased but remained below transplant donor control levels. HIV repertoires covered narrower CDR3 length ranges than controls did.

With 4 bases removed from V and 0 bases from J, the gap between germline ends came to 7 bases. CDR1 SNHLY and CDR2 FYNNEI come from the germline V gene. The CDR3 contains 13 residues. At survey level, the immunoSEQ assay was run in its v3.0 version. Only in-frame clones appear in the TCRdb table, and some are missing; sequencing was by immunoSEQ multiplex PCR. The sample contains around 17,000 clones, 70% to 90% of which appear only once. Source: unsorted PBMCs, taken 6.9 years after starting antiretroviral therapy. This clonotype originated in a man aged 50 to 59 with HIV. The chain recombines TRBV2 with TRBJ2-7; the D gene is possibly TRBD1 (5 bases). The CDR3 reads CASSGDSSYEQYF. CDR3 nucleotide sequence: TGTGCCAGCAGTGGAGACAGCTCCTACGAGCAGTACTTC.